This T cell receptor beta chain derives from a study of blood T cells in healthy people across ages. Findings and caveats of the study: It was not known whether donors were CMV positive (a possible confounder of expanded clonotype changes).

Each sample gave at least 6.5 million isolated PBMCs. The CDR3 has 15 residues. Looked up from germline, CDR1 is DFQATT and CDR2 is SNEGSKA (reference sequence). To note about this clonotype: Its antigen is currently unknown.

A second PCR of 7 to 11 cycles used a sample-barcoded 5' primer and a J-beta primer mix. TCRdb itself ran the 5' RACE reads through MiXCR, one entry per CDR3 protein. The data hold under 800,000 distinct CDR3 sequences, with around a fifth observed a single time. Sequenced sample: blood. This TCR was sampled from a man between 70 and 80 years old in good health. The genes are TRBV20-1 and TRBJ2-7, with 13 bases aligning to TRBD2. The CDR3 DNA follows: TGCAGCCTCCACCTCGGGACTAGCGGGACCTACGAGCAGTACTTC. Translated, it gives CSLHLGTSGTYEQYF.